The sequence of this TCR beta chain was determined in a study of T cell responses to AZD1222 COVID-19 vaccine. The CDR3 is made up of 14 amino acids. V was pared by 1 base and J by 0 bases, with 7 bases between. The germline V gene encodes CDR1 LNHDA and CDR2 SQIVND (reference sequence). Sequencing was performed with immunoSEQ multiplex PCR; in TCRdb, only in-frame clones are kept and a portion is missing. Here the sample spans approximately 73,000 clones, around 84% being singletons. The table lists this clone with a count of one. Its antigen is not identified. Overall study results and limits: The study found vaccine-associated CD4 TCRs spanning spike, dominant at 160-218 and 743-854. Clonal diversity was possibly underestimated; the donors were predominantly white British and more often female. Only 5 to 7 AZD1222 recipients tested seropositive at baseline. Scientists sampled the repertoires only once the peak T cell response had passed.

The source of this sequence is an adult in good health. The sample in question was peripheral blood, obtained on day 0 of AZD1222 vaccination. The J gene is TRBJ2-7, the V gene TRBV19, with D maybe TRBD2 (5 bases). The chain's CDR3 is CASSIGGSSYEQYF. The DNA of the CDR3 is TGTGCCAGTAGTATAGGTGGGAGCTCCTACGAGCAGTACTTC. The variable domain in full, completed from reference TRBV19 and TRBJ2-7, reads DGGITQSPKYLFRKEGQNVTLSCEQNLNHDAMYWYRQDPGQGLRLIYYSQIVNDFQKGDIAEGYSVSREKKESFPLTVTSAQKNPTAFYLCASSIGGSSYEQYFGPGTRLTVT.